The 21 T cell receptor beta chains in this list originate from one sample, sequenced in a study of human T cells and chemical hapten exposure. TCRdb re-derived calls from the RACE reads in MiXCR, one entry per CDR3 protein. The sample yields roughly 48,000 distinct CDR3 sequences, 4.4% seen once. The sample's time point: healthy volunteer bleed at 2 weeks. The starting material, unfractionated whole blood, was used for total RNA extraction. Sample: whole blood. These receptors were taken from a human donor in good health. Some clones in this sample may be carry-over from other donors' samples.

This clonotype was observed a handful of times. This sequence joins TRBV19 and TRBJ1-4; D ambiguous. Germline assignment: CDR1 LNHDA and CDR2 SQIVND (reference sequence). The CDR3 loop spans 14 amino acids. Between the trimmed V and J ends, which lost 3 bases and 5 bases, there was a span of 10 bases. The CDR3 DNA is TGTGCCAGTAGTATCGCCCCGTTCAATGAAAAACTGTTTTTT. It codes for CASSIAPFNEKLFF.

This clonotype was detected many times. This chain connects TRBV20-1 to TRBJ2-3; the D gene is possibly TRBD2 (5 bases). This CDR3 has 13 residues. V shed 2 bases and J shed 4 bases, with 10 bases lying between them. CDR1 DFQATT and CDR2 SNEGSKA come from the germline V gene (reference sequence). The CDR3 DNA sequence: TGCAGTGCTAGAAGCGGCGTCGCAGATACGCAGTATTTT. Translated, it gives CSARSGVADTQYF.

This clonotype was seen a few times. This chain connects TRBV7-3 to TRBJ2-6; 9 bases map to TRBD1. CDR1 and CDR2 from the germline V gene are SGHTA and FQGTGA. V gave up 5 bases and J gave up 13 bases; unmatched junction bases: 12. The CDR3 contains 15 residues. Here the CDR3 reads CASSPAGTGSKVLTF. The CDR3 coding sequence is TGTGCCAGCAGCCCAGCCGGGACAGGGTCTAAGGTCCTGACTTTC.

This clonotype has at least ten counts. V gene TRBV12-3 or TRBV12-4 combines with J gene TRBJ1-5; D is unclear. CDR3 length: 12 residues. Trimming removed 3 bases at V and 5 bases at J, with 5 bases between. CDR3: CASSFRDQPQHF. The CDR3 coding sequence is TGTGCCAGCAGTTTTCGGGATCAGCCCCAGCATTTT.

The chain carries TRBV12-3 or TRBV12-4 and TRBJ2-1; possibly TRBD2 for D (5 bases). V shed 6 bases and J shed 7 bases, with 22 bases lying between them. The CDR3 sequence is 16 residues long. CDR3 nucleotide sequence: TGTGCCAGCAGCCTCAACCTACAACCCACGGGGAATGAGCAGTTCTTC. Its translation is CASSLNLQPTGNEQFF.

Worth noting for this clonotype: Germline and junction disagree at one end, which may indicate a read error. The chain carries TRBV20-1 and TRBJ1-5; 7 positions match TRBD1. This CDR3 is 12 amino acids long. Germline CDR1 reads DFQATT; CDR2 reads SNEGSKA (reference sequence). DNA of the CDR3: TGCAGTGCTACAATACCGGGACAGCGCCAGCATTTT. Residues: CSATIPGQRQHF.

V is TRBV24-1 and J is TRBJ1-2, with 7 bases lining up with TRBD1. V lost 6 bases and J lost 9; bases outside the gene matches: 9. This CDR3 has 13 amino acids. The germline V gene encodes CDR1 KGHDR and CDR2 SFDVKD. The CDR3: CATSSDREYRYTF. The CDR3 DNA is TGTGCCACCAGTTCTGACAGGGAATACCGCTACACCTTC.

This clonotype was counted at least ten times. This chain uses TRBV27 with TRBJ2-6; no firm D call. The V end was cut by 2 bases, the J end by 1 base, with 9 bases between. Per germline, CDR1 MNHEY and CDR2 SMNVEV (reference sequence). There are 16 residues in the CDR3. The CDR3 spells CASSLVLQSGANVLTF. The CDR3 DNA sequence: TGTGCCAGCAGTTTAGTCCTACAGTCTGGGGCCAACGTCCTGACTTTC.

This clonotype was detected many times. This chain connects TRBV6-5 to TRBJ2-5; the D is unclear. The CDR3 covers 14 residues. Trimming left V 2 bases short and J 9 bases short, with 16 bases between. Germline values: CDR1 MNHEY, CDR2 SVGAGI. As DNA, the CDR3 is TGTGCCAGCAGTTACGGCGCAGCTCGCGAGGCCCAGTACTTC. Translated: CASSYGAAREAQYF.

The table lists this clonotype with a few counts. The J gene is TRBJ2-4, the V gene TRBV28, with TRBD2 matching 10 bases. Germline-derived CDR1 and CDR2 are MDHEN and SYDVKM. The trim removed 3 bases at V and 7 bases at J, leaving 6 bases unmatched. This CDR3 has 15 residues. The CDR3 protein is CASSFPTSGANIQYF. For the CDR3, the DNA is TGTGCCAGCAGTTTCCCCACTAGCGGGGCTAACATTCAGTACTTC.

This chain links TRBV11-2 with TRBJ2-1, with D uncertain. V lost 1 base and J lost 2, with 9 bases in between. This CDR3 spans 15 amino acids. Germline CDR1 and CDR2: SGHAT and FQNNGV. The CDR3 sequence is CASSLVPGTYNEQFF. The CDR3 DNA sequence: TGTGCCAGCAGCTTAGTTCCGGGTACCTACAATGAGCAGTTCTTC. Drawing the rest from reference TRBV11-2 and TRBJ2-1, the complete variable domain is EAGVAQSPRYKIIEKRQSVAFWCNPISGHATLYWYQQILGQGPKLLIQFQNNGVVDDSQLPKDRFSAERLKGVDSTLKIQPAKLEDSAVYLCASSLVPGTYNEQFFGPGTRLTVL.

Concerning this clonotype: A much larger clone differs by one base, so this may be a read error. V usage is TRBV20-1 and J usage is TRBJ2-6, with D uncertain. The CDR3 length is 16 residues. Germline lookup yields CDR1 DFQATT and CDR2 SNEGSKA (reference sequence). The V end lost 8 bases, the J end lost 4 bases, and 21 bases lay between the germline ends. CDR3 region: CSQQGQVNSGANVLTF. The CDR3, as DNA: TGCAGTCAACAAGGGCAGGTGAATTCCGGGGCCAACGTCCTGACTTTC.

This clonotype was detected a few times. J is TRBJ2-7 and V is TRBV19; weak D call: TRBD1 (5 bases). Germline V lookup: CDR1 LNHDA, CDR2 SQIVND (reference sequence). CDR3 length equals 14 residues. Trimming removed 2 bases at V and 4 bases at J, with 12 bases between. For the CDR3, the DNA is TGTGCCAGTAGTATAAGCAGGGTCTCATACGAGCAGTACTTC. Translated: CASSISRVSYEQYF.

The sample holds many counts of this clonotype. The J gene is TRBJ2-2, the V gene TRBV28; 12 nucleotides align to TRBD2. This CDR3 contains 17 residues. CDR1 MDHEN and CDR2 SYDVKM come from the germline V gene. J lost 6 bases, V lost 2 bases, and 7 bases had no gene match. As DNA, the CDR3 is TGTGCCAGCAGTTTACGGACTAGCGGGACCTGGGCCGGGGAGCTGTTTTTT. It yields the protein CASSLRTSGTWAGELFF.

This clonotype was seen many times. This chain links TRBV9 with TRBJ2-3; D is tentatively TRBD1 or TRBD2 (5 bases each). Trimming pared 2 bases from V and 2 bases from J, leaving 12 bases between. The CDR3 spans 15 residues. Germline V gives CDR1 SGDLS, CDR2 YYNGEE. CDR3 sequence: CASSVSAGTTDTQYF. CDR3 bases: TGTGCCAGCAGCGTTTCGGCAGGGACCACAGATACGCAGTATTTT.

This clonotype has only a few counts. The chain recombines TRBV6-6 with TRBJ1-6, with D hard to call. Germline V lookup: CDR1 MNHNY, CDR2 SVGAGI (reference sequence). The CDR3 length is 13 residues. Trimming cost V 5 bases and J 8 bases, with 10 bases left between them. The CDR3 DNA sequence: TGTGCCAGCAGTCTGATCGGTGATTCACCCCTCCACTTT. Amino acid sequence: CASSLIGDSPLHF.

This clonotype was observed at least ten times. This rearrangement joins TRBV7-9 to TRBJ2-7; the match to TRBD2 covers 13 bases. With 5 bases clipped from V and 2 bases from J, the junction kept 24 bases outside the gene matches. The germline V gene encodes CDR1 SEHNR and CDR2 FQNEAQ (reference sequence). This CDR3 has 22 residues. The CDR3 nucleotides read TGTGCCAGCAGCCGTGGACTAGCGGGAGTCTTTGACCCGAGCCGCAAGACCTACGAGCAGTACTTC. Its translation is CASSRGLAGVFDPSRKTYEQYF.

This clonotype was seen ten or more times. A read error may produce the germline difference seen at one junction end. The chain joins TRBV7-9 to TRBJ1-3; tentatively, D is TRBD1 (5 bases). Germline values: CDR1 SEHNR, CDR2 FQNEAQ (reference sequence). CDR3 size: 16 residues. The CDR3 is CASSLGVSDGRNTIYF. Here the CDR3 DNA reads TGTGCCAGCAGTTTAGGGGTCTCGGACGGAAGAAACACCATATATTTT.

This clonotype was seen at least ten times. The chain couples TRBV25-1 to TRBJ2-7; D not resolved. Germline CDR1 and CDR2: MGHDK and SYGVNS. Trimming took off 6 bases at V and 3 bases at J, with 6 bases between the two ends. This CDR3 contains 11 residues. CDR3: CASRKVYEQYF. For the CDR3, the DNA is TGTGCCAGCAGGAAGGTCTACGAGCAGTACTTC.

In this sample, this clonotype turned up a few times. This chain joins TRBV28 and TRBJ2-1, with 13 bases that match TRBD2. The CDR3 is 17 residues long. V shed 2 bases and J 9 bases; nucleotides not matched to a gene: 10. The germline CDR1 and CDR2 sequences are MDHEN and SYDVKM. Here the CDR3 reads CASSLHGLAGAWGEQFF. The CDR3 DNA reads TGTGCCAGCAGTTTACACGGACTAGCGGGAGCCTGGGGTGAGCAGTTCTTC.

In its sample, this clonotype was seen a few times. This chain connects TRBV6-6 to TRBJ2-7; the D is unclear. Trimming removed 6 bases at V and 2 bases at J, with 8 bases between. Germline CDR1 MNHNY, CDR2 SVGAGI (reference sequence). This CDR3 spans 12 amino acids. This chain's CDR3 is CASSSLTYEQYF. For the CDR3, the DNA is TGTGCCAGCAGCTCCTTAACCTACGAGCAGTACTTC.